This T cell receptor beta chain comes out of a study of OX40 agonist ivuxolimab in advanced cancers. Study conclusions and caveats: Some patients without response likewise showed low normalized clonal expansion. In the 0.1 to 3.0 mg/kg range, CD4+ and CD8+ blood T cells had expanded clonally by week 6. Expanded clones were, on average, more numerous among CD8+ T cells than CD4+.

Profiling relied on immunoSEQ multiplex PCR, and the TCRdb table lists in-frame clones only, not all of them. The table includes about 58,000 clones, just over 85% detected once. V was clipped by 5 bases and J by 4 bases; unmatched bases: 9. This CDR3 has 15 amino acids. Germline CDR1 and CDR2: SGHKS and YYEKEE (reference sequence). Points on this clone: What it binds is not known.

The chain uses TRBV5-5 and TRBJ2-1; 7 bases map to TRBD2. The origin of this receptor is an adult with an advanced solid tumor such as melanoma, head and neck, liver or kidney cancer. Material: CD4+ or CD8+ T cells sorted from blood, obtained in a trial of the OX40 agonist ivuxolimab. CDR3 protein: CASSLVGGSYNEQFF. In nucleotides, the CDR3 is TGTGCCAGCAGTCTAGTCGGGGGGTCTTACAATGAGCAGTTCTTC. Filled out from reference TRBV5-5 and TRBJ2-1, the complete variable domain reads DAGVTQSPTHLIKTRGQQVTLRCSPISGHKSVSWYQQVLGQGPQFIFQYYEKEERGRGNFPDRFSARQFPNYSSELNVNALLLGDSALYLCASSLVGGSYNEQFFGPGTRLTVL.